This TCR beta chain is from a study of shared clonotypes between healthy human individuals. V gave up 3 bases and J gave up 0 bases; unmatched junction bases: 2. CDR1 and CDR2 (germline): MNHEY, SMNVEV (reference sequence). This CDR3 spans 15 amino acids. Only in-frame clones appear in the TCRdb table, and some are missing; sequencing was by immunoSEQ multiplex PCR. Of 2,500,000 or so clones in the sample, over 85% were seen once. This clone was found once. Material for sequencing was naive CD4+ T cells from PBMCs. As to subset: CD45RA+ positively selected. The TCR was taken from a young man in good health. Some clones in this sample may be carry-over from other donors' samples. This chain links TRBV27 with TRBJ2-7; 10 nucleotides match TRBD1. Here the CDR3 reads CASSFGTGASYEQYF. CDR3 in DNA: TGTGCCAGCAGTTTCGGGACAGGGGCCTCCTACGAGCAGTACTTC.